This T cell receptor (beta chain) was profiled in a study of cytomegalovirus exposure and HLA in healthy donors. Overall study findings and caveats: 150 to 200 TCR beta chains were listed as cytomegalovirus-associated.

CDR3 length: 13 residues. Germline V lookup: CDR1 SGHNT, CDR2 YYREEE (reference sequence). The V segment lost 5 bases and the J segment 4 bases; nucleotides outside the gene matches: 2. About this clone: As yet, its antigen is unknown.

The PCR was carried out with 60 Vbeta primers and 13 Jbeta primers. Assay: immunoSEQ multiplex PCR; the TCRdb copy retains only in-frame clones and omits some. The sample has under 200,000 clones; around 78% are singletons. The clonotype originates from a young man in good health and CMV-seronegative. The specimen sequenced was PBMCs. V is TRBV5-4 and J is TRBJ1-2; 10 bases agree with TRBD1. CDR3 region: CASRRTGGYGYTF. CDR3 nucleotides: TGTGCCAGCAGGAGGACAGGGGGCTATGGCTACACCTTC.